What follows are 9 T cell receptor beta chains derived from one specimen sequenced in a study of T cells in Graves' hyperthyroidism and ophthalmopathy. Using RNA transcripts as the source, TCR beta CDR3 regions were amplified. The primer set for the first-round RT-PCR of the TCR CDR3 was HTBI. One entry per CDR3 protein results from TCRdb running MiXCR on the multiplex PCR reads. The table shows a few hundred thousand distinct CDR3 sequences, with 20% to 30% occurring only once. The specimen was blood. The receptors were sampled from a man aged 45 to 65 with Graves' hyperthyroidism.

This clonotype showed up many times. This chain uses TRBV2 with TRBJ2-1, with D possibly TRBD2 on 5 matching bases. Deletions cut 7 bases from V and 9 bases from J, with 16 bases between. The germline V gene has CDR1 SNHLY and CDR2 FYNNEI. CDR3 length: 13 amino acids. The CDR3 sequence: CASKIAREGEQFF. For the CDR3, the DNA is TGTGCCAGCAAGATCGCCCGCGAGGGTGAGCAGTTCTTC.

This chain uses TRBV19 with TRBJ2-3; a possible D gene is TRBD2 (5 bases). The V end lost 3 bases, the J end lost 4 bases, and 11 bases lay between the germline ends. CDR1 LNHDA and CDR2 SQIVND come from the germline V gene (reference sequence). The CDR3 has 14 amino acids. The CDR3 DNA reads TGTGCCAGTAGTATTGGGAGACGGGCAGATACGCAGTATTTT. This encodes CASSIGRRADTQYF.

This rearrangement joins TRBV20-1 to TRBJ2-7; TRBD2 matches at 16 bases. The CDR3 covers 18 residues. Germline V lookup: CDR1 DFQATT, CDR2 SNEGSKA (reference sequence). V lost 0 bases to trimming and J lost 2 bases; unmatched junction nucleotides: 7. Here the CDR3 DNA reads TGCAGTGCTAGAGATCAATCCGGGACTAGCGGGAGGGCCTACGAGCAGTACTTC. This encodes CSARDQSGTSGRAYEQYF.

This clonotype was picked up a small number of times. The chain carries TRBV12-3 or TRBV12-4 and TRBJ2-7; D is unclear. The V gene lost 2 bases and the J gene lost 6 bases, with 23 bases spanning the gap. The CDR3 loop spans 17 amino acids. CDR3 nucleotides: TGTGCCAGCAGTTTACGGTTGGCGGCAGGTTCTTTTCCCGAGCAGTACTTC. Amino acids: CASSLRLAAGSFPEQYF.

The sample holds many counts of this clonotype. Written as DNA, the CDR3 is TGTGCCAGCAGCTTCCGACAGGGGGCTAGTAATTCACCCCTCCACTTT. Its protein product is CASSFRQGASNSPLHF. This chain links TRBV11-3 with TRBJ1-6, with 10 bases matching TRBD1. V shed 3 bases, J shed 6 bases, and the junction held 5 bases outside the gene matches. The CDR3 loop spans 16 amino acids. CDR1 and CDR2 from the germline V gene are SGHNT and YENEEA.

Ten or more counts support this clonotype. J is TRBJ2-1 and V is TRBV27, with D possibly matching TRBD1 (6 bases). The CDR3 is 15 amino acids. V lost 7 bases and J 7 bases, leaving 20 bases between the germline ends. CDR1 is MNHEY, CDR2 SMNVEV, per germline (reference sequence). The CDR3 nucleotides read TGTGCCAGCAAGGGCCCGGGACATCGAGTGAATGAGCAGTTCTTC. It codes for CASKGPGHRVNEQFF.

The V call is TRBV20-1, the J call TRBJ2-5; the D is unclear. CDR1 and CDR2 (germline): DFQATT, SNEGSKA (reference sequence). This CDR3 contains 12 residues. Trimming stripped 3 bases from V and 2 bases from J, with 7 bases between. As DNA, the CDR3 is TGCAGTGCTAGTGGGATTCAAGAGACCCAGTACTTC. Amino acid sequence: CSASGIQETQYF.

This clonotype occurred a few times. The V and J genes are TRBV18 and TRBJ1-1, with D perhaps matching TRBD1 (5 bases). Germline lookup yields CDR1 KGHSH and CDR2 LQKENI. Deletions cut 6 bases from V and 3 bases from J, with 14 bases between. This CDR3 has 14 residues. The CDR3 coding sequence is TGTGCCAGCTCGCGAATCAGGGACGACACTGAAGCTTTCTTT. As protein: CASSRIRDDTEAFF.

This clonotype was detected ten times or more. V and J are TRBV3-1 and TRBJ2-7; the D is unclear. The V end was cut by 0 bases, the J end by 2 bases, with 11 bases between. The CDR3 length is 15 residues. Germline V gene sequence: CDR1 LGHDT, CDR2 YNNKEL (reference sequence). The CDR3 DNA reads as TGTGCCAGCAGCCAAGAAACTCCTTTCGCCTACGAGCAGTACTTC. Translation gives CASSQETPFAYEQYF.